Sequencing of this T cell receptor beta chain was carried out in a study of cytomegalovirus exposure and HLA in healthy donors. Study findings and constraints: Among the sequence variants, a highly shared cluster was likely an artifact of sequencing. In a later analysis, CMV-associated beta chains were mostly HLA-associated, it appeared. Excluded: some indistinguishable V segments such as TRBV6-2 and TRBV6-3.

60 Vbeta and 13 Jbeta primers were used in PCR. Authors' analysis steps: Unique TCR beta chains numbered about 80 million in a later analysis, with roughly 10 million shared. TCRdb's table, derived via immunoSEQ multiplex PCR, lists solely in-frame clones and lacks some. V, J and clone size derive from that table, while D and trimming were established from the DNA sequence. This sample has about 210,000 clones; around 83% occur once, and the top ten carry about 10%. This CDR3 comprises 13 residues. Per germline, CDR1 SQVTM and CDR2 ANQGSEA. Trimming pared 3 bases from V and 1 base from J, leaving 8 bases between. About this clone: Its target is unknown.

The J gene is TRBJ2-3, the V gene TRBV29-1, with D hard to call. The receptor was isolated from a woman aged 45-65 years in good health and CMV-seropositive. Sequenced sample: PBMCs. CDR3 residues: CSVEEMGTDTQYF. The DNA of the CDR3 is TGCAGCGTTGAGGAGATGGGCACAGATACGCAGTATTTT.